These 5 T cell receptor beta chains were sequenced from one sample in a study of T cell changes during pregnancy in multiple sclerosis. Sequenced by immunoSEQ multiplex PCR; TCRdb stores in-frame clones only, minus some. In the table there are about 100,000 clones, more than 85% of which are singletons. Source: peripheral blood, taken in the second trimester of pregnancy. The receptors originated from a female donor with multiple sclerosis, enrolled in a pregnancy study.

The chain recombines TRBV6-1 with TRBJ2-7; possibly TRBD2 for D (6 bases). The ends were cut back, 6 bases at V and 3 bases at J, with 18 bases in the middle. In germline, CDR1 is MNHNS, CDR2 SASEGT. The CDR3 is made up of 15 amino acids. CDR3: CASRVHADGGYEQYF. In nucleotides, the CDR3 is TGTGCCAGCAGAGTGCATGCAGACGGGGGCTACGAGCAGTACTTC.

This clone was detected only a few times. V is TRBV11-1 and J is TRBJ2-1; 7 nucleotides align to TRBD2. The CDR3 is made up of 15 amino acids. Trimming cost V 6 bases and J 4 bases; bases outside gene matches: 9. Germline V gene lookup returns CDR1 SGHAT and CDR2 FQDESV (reference sequence). The CDR3 DNA is TGTGCCAGCAGATCCCGTAGCGGGCCTTACAATGAGCAGTTCTTC. The encoded protein is CASRSRSGPYNEQFF. Drawing the rest from reference TRBV11-1 and TRBJ2-1, the complete variable domain is EAEVAQSPRYKITEKSQAVAFWCDPISGHATLYWYRQILGQGPELLVQFQDESVVDDSQLPKDRFSAERLKGVDSTLKIQPAELGDSAMYLCASRSRSGPYNEQFFGPGTRLTVL.

The chain recombines TRBV9 with TRBJ2-2; TRBD2 agrees at 7 bases. The V and J ends lost 0 bases and 1 base, in that order; junction bases with no gene match: 9. CDR1 SGDLS and CDR2 YYNGEE come from the germline V gene. This CDR3 is built from 18 residues. The chain's CDR3 is CASSVDSDGGGNTGELFF. CDR3 sequence (DNA): TGTGCCAGCAGCGTAGATTCCGACGGCGGGGGGAACACCGGGGAGCTGTTTTTT.

This chain uses TRBV28 with TRBJ2-3; D unresolved. The germline V gene has CDR1 MDHEN and CDR2 SYDVKM. V shed 3 bases and J shed 0 bases, with 7 bases lying between them. This CDR3 contains 14 residues. The CDR3 nucleotides read TGTGCCAGCAGTTTGTCGGTGAGCACAGATACGCAGTATTTT. Its protein is CASSLSVSTDTQYF.

This clone has just one count. The CDR3 is CASSGSGRGTDTQYF. Written as DNA, the CDR3 is TGTGCCAGCAGCGGTAGCGGGAGAGGGACAGATACGCAGTATTTT. The chain recombines TRBV9 with TRBJ2-3; 9 bases line up with TRBD2. V was clipped by 3 bases and J by 3 bases; unmatched bases: 5. Germline-derived CDR1 and CDR2 are SGDLS and YYNGEE. The CDR3 spans 15 residues.